Below, 24 T cell receptor beta chains from the same sample are listed, as sequenced in a study of blood T cells in healthy people across ages. PCR was performed a second time for about 7 to 11 cycles using a sample-barcoded 5' primer and a J-beta primer mix. TCRdb fed the 5' RACE reads into MiXCR, producing one record per CDR3 protein. The sample contains 800,000 or so distinct CDR3 sequences, under 80% of which appear only once. Sequenced input: blood. These receptors originate from a man aged 25-45 years in good health.

This clonotype was seen more than once but under ten times. This chain uses TRBV7-2 with TRBJ2-1, with 7 bases aligning to TRBD2. The CDR3 extends over 17 amino acids. V was clipped by 0 bases and J by 4 bases; unmatched bases: 9. The V gene's germline CDR1 is SGHTA and CDR2 FQGNSA. CDR3 amino acids: CASSLAVGRGTYNEQFF. CDR3 nucleotide sequence: TGTGCCAGCAGCTTAGCGGTGGGGCGGGGGACGTACAATGAGCAGTTCTTC.

The chain employs TRBV15 and TRBJ2-2; a weak D match, TRBD1 (6 bases). The CDR3 covers 15 residues. The germline CDR1 and CDR2 sequences are LNHNV and YYDKDF (reference sequence). Trimming stripped 4 bases from V and 4 bases from J, with 13 bases between. CDR3 sequence: CATSTRGWGTGELFF. The CDR3 DNA sequence: TGTGCCACCAGCACAAGGGGGTGGGGCACCGGGGAGCTGTTTTTT.

This clonotype came up a few times. CDR3 sequence reads: CSVEEGGQGISYEQYF. CDR3 DNA sequence: TGCAGCGTTGAAGAGGGGGGACAGGGGATCTCCTACGAGCAGTACTTC. This chain joins TRBV29-1 and TRBJ2-7, with 10 positions matching TRBD1. CDR1 is SQVTM, CDR2 ANQGSEA, per germline. The CDR3 covers 16 residues. The V gene end was trimmed by 0 bases and the J gene end by 0 bases; junction bases not matched to a gene: 5.

V gene TRBV28 combines with J gene TRBJ2-7, with D possibly TRBD1 on 6 matching bases. This CDR3 spans 16 amino acids. Germline CDR1 is MDHEN and CDR2 is SYDVKM. The V end lost 4 bases, the J end lost 0 bases, and 16 bases lay between the germline ends. The DNA of the CDR3 is TGTGCCAGCAGTTCAGCCATACAGGGCAGCTCCTACGAGCAGTACTTC. Translating it yields CASSSAIQGSSYEQYF.

This clonotype was seen a handful of times. This chain joins TRBV10-3 and TRBJ2-1, with 16 bases identical to TRBD2. With V trimmed by 6 bases and J by 7 bases, 9 bases remained unmatched. The CDR3 covers 17 residues. Germline V gene data show CDR1 as ENHRY and CDR2 as SYGVKD. The CDR3 bases are TGTGCCATCAGCCCCGGGACTAGCGGGGGGGCCGGGAATGAGCAGTTCTTC. Protein product: CAISPGTSGGAGNEQFF.

This sequence joins TRBV7-9 and TRBJ2-7; the D gene is possibly TRBD2 (5 bases). Trimming took 1 base from V and 2 from J, leaving 12 bases between them. The CDR3 contains 15 residues. The germline V gene encodes CDR1 SEHNR and CDR2 FQNEAQ (reference sequence). CDR3: CASSLERVSTYEQYF. CDR3 sequence (DNA): TGTGCCAGCAGCTTAGAGAGGGTGTCCACCTACGAGCAGTACTTC.

This clonotype was detected a few times. J is TRBJ2-1 and V is TRBV2, with D possibly being TRBD1 or TRBD2 (5 bases each). V shed 4 bases and J shed 0 bases, with 7 bases lying between them. The CDR3 has 14 amino acids. Germline values: CDR1 SNHLY, CDR2 FYNNEI. DNA for the CDR3: TGTGCCAGCAGTGGAGGGACCTCCTACAATGAGCAGTTCTTC. This gives the protein CASSGGTSYNEQFF.

Notes on this clonotype: Sequence at one end of the junction differs from germline and may be a read error. This sequence joins TRBV13 and TRBJ2-5; weak D call: TRBD2 (5 bases). The CDR3 has 15 amino acids. Germline CDR1 is PRHDT and CDR2 is FYEKMQ (reference sequence). The CDR3 sequence: CASSSKRSGQETQYF. In nucleotides, the CDR3 is TGCGCCAGCAGCTCGAAGCGAAGCGGACAAGAGACCCAGTACTTC.

J is TRBJ2-1 and V is TRBV20-1; TRBD1 might be the D (6 bases). The CDR3 is 13 residues long. Trimming pared 2 bases from V and 5 bases from J, leaving 10 bases between. The germline V gene encodes CDR1 DFQATT and CDR2 SNEGSKA (reference sequence). As DNA, the CDR3 is TGCAGTGCTAGAACCGGGACAAACAATGAGCAGTTCTTC. It encodes CSARTGTNNEQFF.

This clonotype was picked up a small number of times. The genes are TRBV25-1 and TRBJ1-4, with a possible D match to TRBD1 (5 bases). There are 14 residues in the CDR3. V was shortened by 5 bases and J by 7 bases, with 14 bases between the two germline ends. Looked up from germline, CDR1 is MGHDK and CDR2 is SYGVNS. The CDR3 protein is CASSLDIWSEKLFF. Here the CDR3 DNA reads TGTGCCAGCAGTTTGGACATTTGGAGTGAAAAACTGTTTTTT.

V gene TRBV6-6 combines with J gene TRBJ2-5, with unresolved D. The CDR3 is 15 amino acids. The V gene's germline CDR1 is MNHNY and CDR2 SVGAGI (reference sequence). Trimming left V 7 bases short and J 1 base short, with 16 bases between. DNA of the CDR3: TGTGCCAGCACCGAGCAGAGAGTGATCCAAGAGACCCAGTACTTC. Its protein product is CASTEQRVIQETQYF.

The V and J genes are TRBV5-8 and TRBJ2-4; 7 bases fit TRBD2. Looked up from germline, CDR1 is SGHTS and CDR2 is YDEGEE. With V trimmed by 4 bases and J by 8 bases, 6 bases remained unmatched. CDR3 length: 13 residues. In DNA, the CDR3 is TGTGCCAGCAGCCCAGCGGGGCAGGACATTCAGTACTTC. Translated: CASSPAGQDIQYF.

V usage is TRBV6-1 and J usage is TRBJ2-1, with TRBD2 identical over 13 bases. The CDR3 contains 18 residues. Per germline, CDR1 MNHNS and CDR2 SASEGT. V trimming: 6 bases; J trimming: 0 bases; junction bases outside the gene matches: 8. Here the CDR3 DNA reads TGTGCCAGCAGATCGACTAGCGGGGGGACTTGCTCCTACAATGAGCAGTTCTTC. This codes for CASRSTSGGTCSYNEQFF.

The DNA for the CDR3 is TGTGCCAGCAGTGTCGGGACGGATACCTACAATGAGCAGTTCTTC. Translating it yields CASSVGTDTYNEQFF. The chain carries TRBV6-5 and TRBJ2-1; either TRBD1 or TRBD2 may supply D (5 bases each). The CDR3 runs 15 residues. CDR1 is MNHEY, CDR2 SVGAGI, per germline. Deletions cut 5 bases from V and 2 bases from J, with 13 bases between.

This clonotype was detected only a few times. The chain combines TRBV6-6 with TRBJ2-7, with 8 bases fitting TRBD1. The CDR3 loop spans 16 amino acids. The V segment lost 0 bases and the J segment 3 bases; nucleotides outside the gene matches: 7. CDR1 is MNHNY, CDR2 SVGAGI, per germline (reference sequence). The CDR3 DNA follows: TGTGCCAGCAGTTACTCCAGGGGGCAAGGGGACTACGAGCAGTACTTC. Encoded protein: CASSYSRGQGDYEQYF.

This chain joins TRBV12-3 or TRBV12-4 and TRBJ1-5, with D perhaps matching TRBD1 (5 bases). The CDR3 is 13 residues long. Trimming took off 5 bases at V and 9 bases at J, with 14 bases between the two ends. The CDR3 protein is CASSTGTGGPQHF. In DNA form, the CDR3 reads TGTGCCAGCAGTACCGGGACGGGTGGGCCCCAGCATTTT.

Only one count was recorded for this clonotype. The chain carries TRBV6-2 or TRBV6-3 and TRBJ2-1; D gene uncertain. The CDR3 is made up of 15 amino acids. Germline V gives CDR1 MNHEY, CDR2 SVGEGT. The V and J ends lost 2 bases and 3 bases respectively, with 11 bases between them. The CDR3 DNA is TGTGCCAGCAGTTACCCCACGGGCCGCTACAATGAGCAGTTCTTC. It specifies CASSYPTGRYNEQFF.

The chain links TRBV29-1 to TRBJ1-4; TRBD1 matches 7 bases. V lost 1 base and J lost 8; bases outside the gene matches: 7. Germline CDR1 and CDR2: SQVTM and ANQGSEA. This CDR3 has 14 amino acids. CDR3 nucleotide sequence: TGCAGCGTTGAAGGCCAGACAGGGCGGGAAAAACTGTTTTTT. It encodes CSVEGQTGREKLFF.

V is TRBV2 and J is TRBJ2-3, with unresolved D. The germline gives CDR1 SNHLY, CDR2 FYNNEI. The CDR3 totals 14 residues. V dropped 2 bases and J dropped 2 bases, with 8 bases sitting between them. The CDR3 here is CASSEQGITDTQYF. DNA of the CDR3: TGTGCCAGCAGTGAACAAGGAATCACAGATACGCAGTATTTT.

This chain links TRBV15 with TRBJ2-3, with 7 bases fitting TRBD1. The CDR3 extends over 16 amino acids. Trimming at V came to 1 base and at J to 1 base, leaving 5 bases not matched to a gene. CDR1 and CDR2 (germline): LNHNV, YYDKDF (reference sequence). CDR3 nucleotides: TGTGCCACCAGCAGAGGTTCCGGGACAGGCACAGATACGCAGTATTTT. Its translation: CATSRGSGTGTDTQYF.

The chain joins TRBV6-1 to TRBJ2-2, with 10 bases that match TRBD2. J lost 6 bases, V lost 6 bases, and 10 bases had no gene match. Per the germline V gene, CDR1 is MNHNS and CDR2 is SASEGT. This CDR3 is built from 16 residues. The CDR3 reads CASRDPGLASPGELFF. The CDR3 DNA follows: TGTGCCAGCAGAGATCCGGGACTAGCGTCGCCCGGGGAGCTGTTTTTT.

This clonotype showed up just once. The rearrangement links TRBV12-3 or TRBV12-4 to TRBJ2-5; possibly TRBD1 for D (6 bases). V lost 6 bases and J lost 5, with 16 bases in between. The CDR3 length is 14 residues. The CDR3 loop reads CASRYSGTSETQYF. In DNA form, the CDR3 reads TGTGCCAGCAGGTACTCCGGGACATCGGAGACCCAGTACTTC.

This clonotype was detected only a few times. V usage is TRBV6-2 or TRBV6-3 and J usage is TRBJ2-3, with a weak D call TRBD1 (5 bases). V lost 7 bases to trimming and J lost 3 bases, with 14 bases between them. Germline values: CDR1 MNHEY, CDR2 SVGEGT. The CDR3 consists of 14 residues. CDR3 nucleotides: TGTGCCAGCAACGAGGACATACCGACAGATACGCAGTATTTT. Its protein product is CASNEDIPTDTQYF.

The chain employs TRBV11-2 and TRBJ2-7, with D maybe TRBD1 (6 bases). Trimming left V 4 bases short and J 0 bases short, with 16 bases between. The CDR3 sequence is 16 residues long. Germline V CDR1 and CDR2: SGHAT, FQNNGV. CDR3 residues: CASSSQGQASSYEQYF. CDR3 in DNA: TGTGCCAGCAGCTCCCAGGGGCAGGCCTCCTCCTACGAGCAGTACTTC.